A single sample is the source of the 24 T cell receptor beta chains below, sequenced in a study of OX40 agonist ivuxolimab in advanced cancers. Measured with immunoSEQ multiplex PCR; TCRdb has only the in-frame clones, and not every one. The table shows tens of thousands of clones, with roughly nine tenths occurring only once. The sequences come from CD4+ or CD8+ T cells sorted from blood, collected in a trial of the OX40 agonist ivuxolimab. The receptors were sampled from an adult with an advanced solid tumor such as melanoma, head and neck, liver or kidney cancer.

As for this clone: This CDR3 is also generated by other DNA sequences in the sample. The chain links TRBV19 to TRBJ1-5; D is unclear. Per the germline V gene, CDR1 is LNHDA and CDR2 is SQIVND (reference sequence). This CDR3 is built from 14 residues. V was shortened by 4 bases and J by 0 bases, with 7 bases between the two germline ends. The CDR3 reads CASSKGNSNQPQHF. CDR3 nucleotide sequence: TGTGCCAGTAGTAAGGGTAATAGCAATCAGCCCCAGCATTTT.

V usage is TRBV5-1 and J usage is TRBJ1-4; TRBD1 is a possible D gene (5 bases). The CDR3 spans 15 residues. Germline V gives CDR1 SGHRS, CDR2 YFSETQ. Trimming removed 0 bases from V and 4 bases from J, with 10 bases in between. CDR3: CASSLARGSNEKLFF. The CDR3 DNA follows: TGCGCCAGCAGCTTGGCCCGGGGGAGTAATGAAAAACTGTTTTTT.

CDR3 region: CAWGNPIGNTIYF. The CDR3 nucleotides are TGTGCCTGGGGGAATCCAATTGGAAACACCATATATTTT. The chain uses TRBV30 and TRBJ1-3; D is unclear. Trimming took 5 bases from V and 3 from J, leaving 11 bases between them. The CDR3 extends over 13 amino acids. The V gene's germline CDR1 is GTSNPN and CDR2 SVGIG (reference sequence).

This chain connects TRBV19 to TRBJ2-3, with TRBD2 as a possible D gene (5 bases). Germline assignment: CDR1 LNHDA and CDR2 SQIVND (reference sequence). Trimming cost V 2 bases and J 6 bases, with 9 bases left between them. The CDR3 runs 13 residues. As DNA, the CDR3 is TGTGCCAGTAGTATATTCCCTAGCGATACGCAGTATTTT. Amino acid sequence: CASSIFPSDTQYF. Full variable domain (outside the CDR3, taken from reference TRBV19 and TRBJ2-3): DGGITQSPKYLFRKEGQNVTLSCEQNLNHDAMYWYRQDPGQGLRLIYYSQIVNDFQKGDIAEGYSVSREKKESFPLTVTSAQKNPTAFYLCASSIFPSDTQYFGPGTRLTVL.

V gene TRBV2 combines with J gene TRBJ2-3; D is uncertain. Germline loops: CDR1 SNHLY, CDR2 FYNNEI. Deletions cut 2 bases from V and 0 bases from J, with 6 bases between. This CDR3 is 14 amino acids long. CDR3 sequence: CASSERLSTDTQYF. The CDR3, as DNA: TGTGCCAGCAGTGAAAGGCTAAGCACAGATACGCAGTATTTT.

The chain is built from TRBV18 and TRBJ1-1; 9 nucleotides line up with TRBD1. The CDR3 totals 15 residues. With 2 bases clipped from V and 6 bases from J, the junction kept 7 bases outside the gene matches. In germline, CDR1 is KGHSH, CDR2 LQKENI. CDR3 amino acids: CASSPGRTGAPEAFF. DNA for the CDR3: TGTGCCAGCTCACCAGGGAGGACAGGGGCCCCTGAAGCTTTCTTT. The complete variable domain, with remaining parts taken from reference TRBV18 and TRBJ1-1, reads NAGVMQNPRHLVRRRGQEARLRCSPMKGHSHVYWYRQLPEEGLKFMVYLQKENIIDESGMPKERFSAEFPKEGPSILRIQQVVRGDSAAYFCASSPGRTGAPEAFFGQGTRLTVV.

This clone is labeled as medium-sized. The chain uses TRBV29-1 and TRBJ1-5; TRBD1 aligns across 8 bases. Per germline, CDR1 SQVTM and CDR2 ANQGSEA. Losses at the gene ends were 6 bases for V and 4 bases for J; bases not matched to a gene: 8. This CDR3 contains 14 residues. CDR3: CSVGTGLPNQPQHF. The CDR3 region has the DNA TGCAGCGTCGGGACAGGCCTACCAAATCAGCCCCAGCATTTT. The full variable domain, in which reference TRBV29-1 and TRBJ1-5 provide the parts outside the CDR3, is SAVISQKPSRDICQRGTSLTIQCQVDSQVTMMFWYRQQPGQSLTLIATANQGSEATYESGFVIDKFPISRPNLTFSTLTVSNMSPEDSSIYLCSVGTGLPNQPQHFGDGTRLSIL.

The chain links TRBV2 to TRBJ2-4; D is uncertain. CDR3 length: 14 residues. The V gene's germline CDR1 is SNHLY and CDR2 FYNNEI. V was shortened by 2 bases and J by 7 bases, with 12 bases between the two germline ends. The CDR3 nucleotides are TGTGCCAGCAGTGAAAGGCAACAGACCAACATTCAGTACTTC. Its protein product is CASSERQQTNIQYF.

The chain uses TRBV5-1 and TRBJ2-7; weak D call: TRBD2 (6 bases). Germline V lookup: CDR1 SGHRS, CDR2 YFSETQ. With 0 bases removed from V and 2 bases from J, the gap between germline ends came to 15 bases. The CDR3 is made up of 16 amino acids. CDR3: CASSLGVLPGAYEQYF. CDR3 DNA: TGCGCCAGCAGCTTGGGGGTGCTACCGGGGGCCTACGAGCAGTACTTC.

The chain combines TRBV10-3 with TRBJ2-1; 7 positions agree with TRBD1. The V and J ends lost 2 bases and 2 bases, in that order; junction bases with no gene match: 6. Germline V gene sequence: CDR1 ENHRY, CDR2 SYGVKD. The length of the CDR3 is 16 residues. The CDR3 DNA is TGTGCCATCAGTGAGACGTCCAGGGGGACCTACAATGAGCAGTTCTTC. Amino acids: CAISETSRGTYNEQFF.

J is TRBJ2-3 and V is TRBV5-1; TRBD1 matches 12 bases. Germline trimming cut 2 bases from V and 1 base from J; bases unmatched to any gene: 8. Germline V gives CDR1 SGHRS, CDR2 YFSETQ. CDR3 size: 18 residues. The CDR3 protein is CASSFTGQGAGGTDTQYF. The CDR3 DNA sequence: TGCGCCAGCAGCTTCACGGGACAGGGGGCGGGAGGCACAGATACGCAGTATTTT. Full variable domain (rest looked up from reference TRBV5-1 and TRBJ2-3): KAGVTQTPRYLIKTRGQQVTLSCSPISGHRSVSWYQQTPGQGLQFLFEYFSETQRNKGNFPGRFSGRQFSNSRSEMNVSTLELGDSALYLCASSFTGQGAGGTDTQYFGPGTRLTVL.

This rearrangement joins TRBV19 to TRBJ2-1; D remains unclear. Germline CDR1 reads LNHDA; CDR2 reads SQIVND (reference sequence). The CDR3 totals 14 residues. V was pared by 7 bases and J by 9 bases, with 19 bases between. Here the CDR3 reads CASTESLYGGEQFF. CDR3 DNA sequence: TGTGCCAGTACGGAGTCTCTATATGGTGGTGAGCAGTTCTTC.

The chain employs TRBV7-2 and TRBJ1-2; 7 bases are shared with TRBD1. The germline V gene encodes CDR1 SGHTA and CDR2 FQGNSA. The CDR3 runs 16 residues. V lost 1 base, J lost 4 bases, and 9 bases stayed unmatched. The DNA for the CDR3 is TGTGCCAGCAGCTTAGAAGGGACAGCCGGTGGCTATGGCTACACCTTC. Translated, it gives CASSLEGTAGGYGYTF.

The chain joins TRBV9 to TRBJ2-3; 11 bases are a match to TRBD2. Germline trimming cut 0 bases from V and 6 bases from J; bases unmatched to any gene: 0. Germline V lookup: CDR1 SGDLS, CDR2 YYNGEE. CDR3 length equals 14 residues. CDR3 in amino acids: CASSVASGRDTQYF. The CDR3 DNA reads TGTGCCAGCAGCGTAGCTAGCGGGAGGGATACGCAGTATTTT. The whole variable domain, filled in from reference TRBV9 and TRBJ2-3, reads DSGVTQTPKHLITATGQRVTLRCSPRSGDLSVYWYQQSLDQGLQFLIQYYNGEERAKGNILERFSAQQFPDLHSELNLSSLELGDSALYFCASSVASGRDTQYFGPGTRLTVL.

This clone was counted once. The rearrangement joins TRBV2 to TRBJ2-2; D is unresolved. The CDR3 is 15 amino acids. The germline V and J ends were trimmed by 0 bases and 8 bases, with 13 bases remaining between them. Looked up from germline, CDR1 is SNHLY and CDR2 is FYNNEI. The CDR3 DNA is TGTGCCAGCAGTGAAGCGCCCGTCGCCGGTGGGGAGCTGTTTTTT. Translated, it gives CASSEAPVAGGELFF.

The rearrangement joins TRBV4-2 to TRBJ2-2; the match to TRBD2 covers 10 bases. The CDR3 sequence is 17 residues long. J was trimmed by 6 bases and V by 7 bases; bases with no gene match: 14. Looked up from germline, CDR1 is LGHNA and CDR2 is YNFKEQ. Here the CDR3 reads CASTPQTGLAGAGELFF. CDR3 DNA: TGTGCCAGCACCCCGCAGACGGGGCTAGCGGGAGCCGGGGAGCTGTTTTTT.

The chain has TRBV5-1 and TRBJ2-7; D remains unclear. Between the trimmed V and J ends, which lost 4 bases and 3 bases, there was a span of 14 bases. This CDR3 comprises 14 residues. CDR1 is SGHRS, CDR2 YFSETQ, per germline. Written as DNA, the CDR3 is TGCGCCAGCAGCCTGATCCCCGGAAGCTACGAGCAGTACTTC. Its translation: CASSLIPGSYEQYF.

This clone was recorded only once. The rearrangement uses TRBV16 and TRBJ2-6; no clear D gene. The CDR3 totals 15 residues. Trimming removed 1 base from V and 0 bases from J, with 4 bases in between. The germline CDR1 and CDR2 sequences are KGHSY and FQNENV. Written as DNA, the CDR3 is TGTGCCAGCAGCCAATACGGCTCTGGGGCCAACGTCCTGACTTTC. This codes for CASSQYGSGANVLTF.

The chain links TRBV19 to TRBJ2-3, with 8 bases lining up with TRBD1. Trimming cost V 4 bases and J 3 bases; bases outside gene matches: 3. Germline assignment: CDR1 LNHDA and CDR2 SQIVND (reference sequence). The CDR3 is 14 amino acids. CDR3 in amino acids: CASSRQGATDTQYF. CDR3 nucleotide sequence: TGTGCCAGTAGTAGGCAGGGGGCTACAGATACGCAGTATTTT.

This clone came up a few times. This chain links TRBV7-2 with TRBJ2-7; D perhaps matches TRBD2 (5 bases). Trimming left V 3 bases short and J 4 bases short, with 10 bases between. CDR1 and CDR2 (germline): SGHTA, FQGNSA. There are 13 residues in the CDR3. For the CDR3, the DNA is TGTGCCAGCAGCTTCGGAGACTATTACGAGCAGTACTTC. Encoded protein: CASSFGDYYEQYF.

The V gene is TRBV27, the J gene TRBJ2-7; D tentatively reads TRBD1 or TRBD2 (5 bases each). Germline assignment: CDR1 MNHEY and CDR2 SMNVEV (reference sequence). The CDR3 loop spans 13 amino acids. Trimming pared 3 bases from V and 7 bases from J, leaving 13 bases between. The CDR3 nucleotides are TGTGCCAGCAGTTTTCTAGGGGACGGAGAGCAGTACTTC. The encoded protein is CASSFLGDGEQYF.

V usage is TRBV19 and J usage is TRBJ1-2; a possible D gene is TRBD1 (6 bases). CDR1 is LNHDA and CDR2 is SQIVND in the germline V gene (reference sequence). Trimming removed 3 bases from V and 2 bases from J, with 10 bases in between. The CDR3 is 14 amino acids. The CDR3 is CASSIGGPNYGYTF. The CDR3 coding sequence is TGTGCCAGTAGTATCGGGGGGCCCAACTATGGCTACACCTTC.

Only one count was recorded for this clone. This chain uses TRBV7-2 with TRBJ2-2; unclear D gene. The CDR3 totals 11 residues. Germline CDR1 reads SGHTA; CDR2 reads FQGNSA. Trimming stripped 1 base from V and 7 bases from J, with 1 base between. The DNA for the CDR3 is TGTGCCAGCAGCTTAGTCGGGGAGCTGTTTTTT. Translating it yields CASSLVGELFF.

The chain couples TRBV27 to TRBJ1-1; a weak D match, TRBD1 (5 bases). CDR1 is MNHEY, CDR2 SMNVEV, per germline (reference sequence). The CDR3 covers 15 residues. V was trimmed by 5 bases and J by 4 bases, leaving 17 bases between them. This CDR3 is CASSPSLRGRTEAFF. CDR3 nucleotide sequence: TGTGCCAGCAGTCCCAGCCTACGGGGACGCACTGAAGCTTTCTTT.